A selection of T cell receptor beta chains follows, all from one sample in a study of response to subunit inactivated influenza vaccine. One entry per CDR3 protein, called by TCRdb with MiXCR from the RT-PCR reads. The repertoire holds over 750,000 distinct CDR3 sequences, with 21% as singletons. The sample here was PBMCs from blood, taken 5 days after vaccination. The receptors originated from a man between 50 and 59 years old who received an inactivated influenza vaccine. CDR3s include the opening cysteine and the closing phenylalanine or tryptophan. The order of the fields is clone size, V gene, J gene, D gene, CDR3 protein, CDR3 DNA. D genes are given only for firm matches. Only some rows state a clone size, as once, few, many or a class for expanded clones.

>few|TRBV6-2/TRBV6-3|TRBJ1-2|-
CASSPPNTF
TGTGCCAGCAGCCCTCCCAACACCTTC
>few|TRBV7-9|TRBJ2-1|TRBD2
CASSLGRERDNEQFF
TGTGCCAGCAGCTTAGGGCGGGAGCGGGACAATGAGCAGTTCTTC
>-|TRBV4-1|TRBJ1-2|TRBD1
CASSQDPGQLFYGYTF
TGCGCCAGCAGCCAAGATCCGGGACAGCTTTTCTATGGCTACACCTTC
>many|TRBV7-2|TRBJ2-3|-
CASSKTDTQYF
TGTGCCAGCAGCAAGACAGATACGCAGTATTTT
>few|TRBV3-1|TRBJ1-4|-
CASKATTNEKLFF
TGTGCCAGCAAGGCAACAACTAATGAAAAACTGTTTTTT
>-|TRBV12-3/TRBV12-4|TRBJ2-1|-
CASSPLGGGPYNEQFF
TGTGCCAGCAGTCCCCTGGGAGGGGGCCCCTACAATGAGCAGTTCTTC
>few|TRBV29-1|TRBJ1-2|TRBD1
CSVSTGQGYGYTF
TGCAGCGTCTCCACGGGACAGGGGTATGGCTACACCTTC
>-|TRBV3-1|TRBJ2-6|-
CASSLMGISGANVLTF
TGTGCCAGCAGCCTAATGGGGATATCTGGGGCCAACGTCCTGACTTTC
>few|TRBV12-3/TRBV12-4|TRBJ2-1|-
CASSLILTYNEQFF
TGTGCCAGCTCCTTGATCCTCACCTACAATGAGCAGTTCTTC
>-|TRBV2|TRBJ2-7|TRBD1
CASSDRRGQNEQYF
TGTGCCAGCAGTGATCGCAGGGGGCAGAACGAGCAGTACTTC
>few|TRBV6-1|TRBJ2-7|TRBD2
CASTLGGMLYEQYF
TGTGCCAGCACTCTGGGAGGGATGTTGTACGAGCAGTACTTC
>-|TRBV7-9|TRBJ2-7|-
CASSPTVGGTYEQYF
TGTGCCAGCAGCCCGACAGTGGGGGGAACCTACGAGCAGTACTTC